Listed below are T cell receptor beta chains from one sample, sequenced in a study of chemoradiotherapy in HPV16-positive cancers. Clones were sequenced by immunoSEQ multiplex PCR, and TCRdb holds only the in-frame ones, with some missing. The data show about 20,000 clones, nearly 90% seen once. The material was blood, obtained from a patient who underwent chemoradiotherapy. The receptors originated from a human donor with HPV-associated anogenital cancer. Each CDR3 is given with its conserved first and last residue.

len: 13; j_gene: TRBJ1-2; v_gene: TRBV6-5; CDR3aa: CASSSGGVHGYTF
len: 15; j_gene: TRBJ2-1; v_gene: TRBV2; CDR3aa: CASSDDGAYYNEQFF
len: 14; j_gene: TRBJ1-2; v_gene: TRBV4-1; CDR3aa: CASSQQGEWDGYTF
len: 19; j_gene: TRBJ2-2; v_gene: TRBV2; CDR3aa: CASSPPILQGWYNTGELFF
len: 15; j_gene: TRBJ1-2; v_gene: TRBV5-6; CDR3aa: CASSLQVDSTYGYTF
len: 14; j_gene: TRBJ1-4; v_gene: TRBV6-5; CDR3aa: CASSYSRTTEKLFF
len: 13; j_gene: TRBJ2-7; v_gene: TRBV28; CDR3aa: CASRRRGIYEQYF
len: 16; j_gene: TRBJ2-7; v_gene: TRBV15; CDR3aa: CATSRGGTGGSYEQYF
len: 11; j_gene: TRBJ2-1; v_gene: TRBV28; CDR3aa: CASSSYNEQFF
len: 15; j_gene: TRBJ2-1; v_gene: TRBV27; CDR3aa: CASSLSNPGQNAQFF
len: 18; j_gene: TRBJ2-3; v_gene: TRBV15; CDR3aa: CATSRGTTSGRSTDTQYF
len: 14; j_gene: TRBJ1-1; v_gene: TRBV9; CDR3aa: CASSSLTGATEAFF
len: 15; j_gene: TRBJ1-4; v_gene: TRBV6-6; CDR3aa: CASSPAVVTNEKLFF
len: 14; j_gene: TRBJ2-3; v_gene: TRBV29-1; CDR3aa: CSVDKGYSTDTQYF
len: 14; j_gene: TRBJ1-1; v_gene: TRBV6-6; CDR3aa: CASSYGTENTEAFF
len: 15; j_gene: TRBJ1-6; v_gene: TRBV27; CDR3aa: CASSFGTNYNSPLHF
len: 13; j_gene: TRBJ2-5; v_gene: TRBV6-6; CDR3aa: CASSPEGWETQYF
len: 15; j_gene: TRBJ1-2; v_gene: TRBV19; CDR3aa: CASSSPGQGAHGYTF
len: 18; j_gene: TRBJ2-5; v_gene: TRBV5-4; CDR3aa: CASSLLGLAGGIGETQYF
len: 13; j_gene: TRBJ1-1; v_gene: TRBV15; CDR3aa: CATSSLPVTEAFF
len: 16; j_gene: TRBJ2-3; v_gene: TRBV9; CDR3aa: CASSADGGANWDTQYF
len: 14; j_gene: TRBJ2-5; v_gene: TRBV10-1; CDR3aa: CASSESQGARTQYF
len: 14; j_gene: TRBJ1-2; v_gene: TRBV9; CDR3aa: CASSVLTSLNGYTF
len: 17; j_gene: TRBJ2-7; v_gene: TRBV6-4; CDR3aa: CASSEPRQGVITYEQYF
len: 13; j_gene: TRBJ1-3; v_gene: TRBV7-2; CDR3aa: CASSLASGSTIYF
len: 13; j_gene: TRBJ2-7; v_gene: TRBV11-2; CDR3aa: CASRGLAGYEQYF
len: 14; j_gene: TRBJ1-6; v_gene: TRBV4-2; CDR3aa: CASSQDRYNSPLHF
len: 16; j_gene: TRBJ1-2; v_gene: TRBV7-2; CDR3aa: CASKLDVGQTSYGYTF
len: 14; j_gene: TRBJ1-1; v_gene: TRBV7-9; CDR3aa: CASSSRTTGGEAFF
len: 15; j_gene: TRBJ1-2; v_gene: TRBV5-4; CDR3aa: CASSLVISGAQSYTF
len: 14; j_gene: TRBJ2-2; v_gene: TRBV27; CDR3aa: CASSFSGLTGELFF
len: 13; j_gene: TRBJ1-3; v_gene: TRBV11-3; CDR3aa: CASSRGPGNTIYF
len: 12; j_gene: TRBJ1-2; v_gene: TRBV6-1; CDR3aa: CASEDTNYGYTF
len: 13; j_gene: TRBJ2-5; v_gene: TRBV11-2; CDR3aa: CASSFTEVKTQYF
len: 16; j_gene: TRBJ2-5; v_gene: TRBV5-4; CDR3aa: CASSPQGGGTQETQYF
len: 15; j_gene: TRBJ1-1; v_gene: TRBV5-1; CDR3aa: CASSLFTGGWTEAFF
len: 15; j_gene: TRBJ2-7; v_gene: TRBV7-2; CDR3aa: CASSLETSGAYEQYF
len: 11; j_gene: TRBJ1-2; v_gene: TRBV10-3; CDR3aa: CATQVFYGYTF
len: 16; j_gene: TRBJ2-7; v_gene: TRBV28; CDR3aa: CASSGASGTSSYEQYF
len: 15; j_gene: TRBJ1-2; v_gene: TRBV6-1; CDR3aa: CASSEAGTGDYGYTF
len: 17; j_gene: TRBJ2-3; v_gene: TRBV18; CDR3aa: CASSPPGLAGWGDTQYF
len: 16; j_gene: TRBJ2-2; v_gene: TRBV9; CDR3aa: CASSVSTGLAAGELFF
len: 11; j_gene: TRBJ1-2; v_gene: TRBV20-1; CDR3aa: CSAIEGYGYTF
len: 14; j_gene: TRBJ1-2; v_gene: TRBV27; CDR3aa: CASSFGGDRAGYTF
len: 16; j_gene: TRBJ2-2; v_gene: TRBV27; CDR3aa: CASRSGRARGTGELFF
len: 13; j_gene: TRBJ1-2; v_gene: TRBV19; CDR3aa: CASRGPRDYGYTF
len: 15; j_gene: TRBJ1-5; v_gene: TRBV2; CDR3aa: CASTPGTGGNQPQHF
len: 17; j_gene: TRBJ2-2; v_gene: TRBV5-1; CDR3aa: CANPRRGWGWDTGELFF
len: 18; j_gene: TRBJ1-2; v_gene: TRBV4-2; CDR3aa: CASSQLLQRDRAFYGYTF
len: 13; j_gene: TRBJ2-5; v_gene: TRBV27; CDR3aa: CASSYSQKETQYF
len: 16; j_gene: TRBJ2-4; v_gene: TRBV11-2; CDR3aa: CASSLDLGSRLNIQYF